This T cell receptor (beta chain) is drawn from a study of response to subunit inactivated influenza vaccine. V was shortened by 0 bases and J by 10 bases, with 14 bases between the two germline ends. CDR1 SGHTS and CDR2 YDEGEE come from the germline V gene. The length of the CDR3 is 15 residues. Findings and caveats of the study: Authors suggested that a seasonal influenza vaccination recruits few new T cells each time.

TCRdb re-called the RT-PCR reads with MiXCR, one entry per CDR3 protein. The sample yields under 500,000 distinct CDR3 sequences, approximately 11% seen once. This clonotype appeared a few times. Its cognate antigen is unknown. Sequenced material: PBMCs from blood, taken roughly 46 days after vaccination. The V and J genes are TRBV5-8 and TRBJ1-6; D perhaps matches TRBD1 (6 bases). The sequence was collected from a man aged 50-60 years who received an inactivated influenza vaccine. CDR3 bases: TGTGCCAGCAGCTTGGAAAGGGGGGGGATGTCACCCCTCCACTTT. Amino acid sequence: CASSLERGGMSPLHF.